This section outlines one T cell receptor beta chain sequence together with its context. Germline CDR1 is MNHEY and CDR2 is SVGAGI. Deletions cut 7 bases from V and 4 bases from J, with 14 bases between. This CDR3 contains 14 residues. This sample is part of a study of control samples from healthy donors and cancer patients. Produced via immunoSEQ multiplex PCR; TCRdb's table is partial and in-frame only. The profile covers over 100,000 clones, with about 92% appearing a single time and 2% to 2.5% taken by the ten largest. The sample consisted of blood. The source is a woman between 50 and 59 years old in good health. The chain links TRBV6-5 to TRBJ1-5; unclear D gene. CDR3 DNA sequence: TGTGCCAGCACGCGGGCAGAAGGGAATCAGCCCCAGCATTTT. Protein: CASTRAEGNQPQHF.